The sequence of this T cell receptor (beta chain) was determined in a study of identical twins. From the 5' RACE reads, TCRdb called clonotypes with MiXCR, one entry per CDR3 protein. In the table there are hundreds of thousands of distinct CDR3 sequences, roughly a tenth of which are singletons. The TCR was taken from a woman between 18 and 29 years old in good health. Specimen: memory (CD45RO+) T cells sorted from blood.

CDR3 in amino acids: CASSDFKAGGSTDTQYF. The CDR3 DNA reads as TGTGCCAGCAGCGATTTTAAGGCAGGGGGGAGCACAGATACGCAGTATTTT. The chain recombines TRBV7-6 with TRBJ2-3; D is possibly TRBD1 (7 bases). The germline V and J ends were trimmed by 5 bases and 0 bases, with 18 bases remaining between them. This CDR3 has 17 amino acids. CDR1 is SGHVS, CDR2 FNYEAQ, per germline.